The TCR beta chain described here comes from a study of cytomegalovirus exposure and HLA in healthy donors. Study-level findings and limits: What a later analysis showed was that several of the most significant clusters appeared linked to common viral pathogens. Per a later analysis, 18,000 or so TCR beta sequences showed association with HLA alleles at 0.05 false discovery rate. When analyzed later, a missense DCLRE1C variant was found to be linked to TCR beta V- and J-gene trimming.

This CDR3 spans 16 amino acids. CDR1 is MDHEN and CDR2 is SYDVKM in the germline V gene. V was clipped by 2 bases and J by 6 bases; unmatched bases: 6. PCR amplification relied on 60 Vbeta primers (plus 13 Jbeta primers). How the authors handled the data: In a later analysis, the count reached some 88 million unique TCR beta chains, with 9 million to 11 million shared. TCRdb's copy holds only in-frame clones and misses some; the assay was immunoSEQ multiplex PCR. Clone size and V and J calls were adopted from that table, with D and trimming inferred from the DNA. The sample has 35,000 to 45,000 clones, around 69% seen once. Only a few counts were recorded for this clone. Its antigen is not identified.

This TCR came from a woman aged 25 to 39 in good health and CMV-seropositive. The V and J genes are TRBV28 and TRBJ2-7, with TRBD2 matching 14 bases. Sequencing was performed on PBMCs. DNA of the CDR3: TGTGCCAGCAGTTTAGCGGGACTAGCGGGAGCAATCGAGCAGTACTTC. Its translation: CASSLAGLAGAIEQYF.